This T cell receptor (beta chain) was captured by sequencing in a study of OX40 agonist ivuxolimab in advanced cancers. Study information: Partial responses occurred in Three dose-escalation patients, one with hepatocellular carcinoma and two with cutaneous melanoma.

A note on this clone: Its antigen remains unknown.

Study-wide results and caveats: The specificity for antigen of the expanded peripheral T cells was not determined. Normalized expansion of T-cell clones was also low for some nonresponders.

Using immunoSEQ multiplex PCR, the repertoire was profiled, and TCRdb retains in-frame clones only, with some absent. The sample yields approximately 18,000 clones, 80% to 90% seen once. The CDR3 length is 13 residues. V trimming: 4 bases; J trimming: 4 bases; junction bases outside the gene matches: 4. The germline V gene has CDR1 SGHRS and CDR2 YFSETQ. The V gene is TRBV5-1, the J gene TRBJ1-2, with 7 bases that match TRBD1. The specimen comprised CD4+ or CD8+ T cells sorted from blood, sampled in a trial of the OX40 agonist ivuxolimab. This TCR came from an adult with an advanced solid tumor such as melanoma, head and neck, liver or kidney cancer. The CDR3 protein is CASSGGQIYGYTF. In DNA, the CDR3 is TGCGCCAGCAGCGGGGGACAGATCTATGGCTACACCTTC.